This T cell receptor beta chain was sequenced in a study of cytomegalovirus exposure and HLA in healthy donors. Study results and caveats: Previous analysis showed most TCR beta V segments were productive about 87% or about 30% of the time. Later, TCR association rates were found to vary by HLA locus, highest for DRB1 and lowest for HLA-C. Despite most TCR sequences being rare, some public TCRs occurred in many donors.

A multiplex PCR was run with 60 Vbeta primers and 13 Jbeta primers. Assay used: immunoSEQ multiplex PCR; TCRdb lists only in-frame clones, some missing. The sample consists of under 150,000 clones, approximately 87% of them appearing once. With regard to this clone: Antigen specificity is unknown.

Germline-derived CDR1 and CDR2 are LNHDA and SQIVND (reference sequence). Trimming shortened V by 6 bases and J by 1 base, and 9 bases separated the two germline ends. The CDR3 consists of 13 residues. Donors were ostensibly healthy at sampling, although undocumented immune exposures were probable. The chain combines TRBV19 with TRBJ2-5, with D possibly being TRBD1 (6 bases). Sequencing was done on a sample of PBMCs. The TCR comes from a man aged 35-49 years in good health and CMV-seronegative. CDR3 sequence (DNA): TGTGCCAGTAGATCGACAGGCCAAGAGACCCAGTACTTC. Its protein product is CASRSTGQETQYF. Using reference TRBV19 and TRBJ2-5 for the parts outside the CDR3, the full variable domain is DGGITQSPKYLFRKEGQNVTLSCEQNLNHDAMYWYRQDPGQGLRLIYYSQIVNDFQKGDIAEGYSVSREKKESFPLTVTSAQKNPTAFYLCASRSTGQETQYFGPGTRLLVL.